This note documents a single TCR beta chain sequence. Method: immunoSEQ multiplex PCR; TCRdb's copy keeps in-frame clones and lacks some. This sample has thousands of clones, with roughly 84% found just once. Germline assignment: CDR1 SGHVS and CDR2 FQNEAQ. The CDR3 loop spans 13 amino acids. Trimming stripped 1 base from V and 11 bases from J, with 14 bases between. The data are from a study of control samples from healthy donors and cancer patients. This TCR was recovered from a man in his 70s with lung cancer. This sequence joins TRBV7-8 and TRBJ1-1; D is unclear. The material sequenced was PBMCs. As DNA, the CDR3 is TGTGCCAGCAGCTTAGAGCCGGCGTCAAGGGCTTTCTTT. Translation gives CASSLEPASRAFF.